The 32 T cell receptor beta chains below come from one sample, sequenced in a study of beta chain features in type 1 diabetes. What was sequenced were expressed TCRB transcripts, since all of the isolated RNA had been reverse transcribed. The assay was immunoSEQ multiplex PCR, and TCRdb's table has in-frame clones only and misses some. Of roughly 700,000 clones listed, roughly 13% are singletons. Findings and limits, study-wide: Across all four CD4+ subsets, people with type 1 diabetes showed modestly shorter TCRB CDR3s.

These receptors' antigens are unknown. The sample was naive CD4+ T cells from blood. The receptor source for this set is a man younger than 35 with type 1 diabetes.

This clone was detected only a few times. The chain links TRBV19 to TRBJ2-3; D is undetermined. Germline CDR1 reads LNHDA; CDR2 reads SQIVND (reference sequence). The CDR3 has 14 residues. Between the trimmed V and J ends, which lost 1 base and 1 base, there was a span of 6 bases. CDR3 residues: CASSIGEGTDTQYF. CDR3 nucleotides: TGTGCCAGTAGTATAGGAGAGGGCACAGATACGCAGTATTTT.

This clone was seen only a few times. Compared with germline, one end of the junction differs, possibly owing to a read error. The chain uses TRBV7-9 and TRBJ1-2; no reliable D call. Germline lookup yields CDR1 SEHNR and CDR2 FQNEAQ (reference sequence). CDR3 length: 9 amino acids. This chain's CDR3 is CASSLKSAF. Here the CDR3 DNA reads TGTGCCAGCAGCTTAAAGTCCGCCTTC.

This clone was detected only a few times. V gene TRBV5-6 combines with J gene TRBJ1-5; maybe TRBD1 (6 bases). The CDR3 runs 17 residues. V was pared by 0 bases and J by 4 bases, with 17 bases between. Germline V gene sequence: CDR1 SGHDT, CDR2 YYEEEE. CDR3 sequence: CASSLAQGSNPNQPQHF. The CDR3 DNA sequence: TGTGCCAGCAGCTTGGCCCAGGGGTCCAACCCAAATCAGCCCCAGCATTTT.

V gene TRBV19 combines with J gene TRBJ2-1; TRBD1 is a possible D gene (6 bases). The CDR3 consists of 14 residues. Per germline, CDR1 LNHDA and CDR2 SQIVND (reference sequence). Trimming took off 6 bases at V and 3 bases at J, with 12 bases between the two ends. CDR3 region: CASRATGNYNEQFF. The CDR3 bases are TGTGCCAGTAGGGCGACAGGCAACTACAATGAGCAGTTCTTC.

The chain carries TRBV6-1 and TRBJ2-6; no clear D gene. Germline V lookup: CDR1 MNHNS, CDR2 SASEGT. The ends were cut back, 4 bases at V and 0 bases at J, with 7 bases in the middle. This CDR3 region has 15 residues. The CDR3 loop is CASSGASSGANVLTF. The DNA of the CDR3 is TGTGCCAGCAGTGGCGCATCCTCTGGGGCCAACGTCCTGACTTTC.

The V and J genes are TRBV6-1 and TRBJ2-5, with 13 bases matching TRBD2. V dropped 4 bases and J dropped 5; count of bases not matched to a gene: 4. The CDR3 is 15 residues long. Germline V gene sequence: CDR1 MNHNS, CDR2 SASEGT. CDR3 nucleotides: TGTGCCAGCAGTGGACCGGGACTAGCGGGGGAGACCCAGTACTTC. Translation: CASSGPGLAGETQYF.

The chain is built from TRBV9 and TRBJ2-7; D might be TRBD2 (6 bases). Germline V gene lookup returns CDR1 SGDLS and CDR2 YYNGEE. The V and J ends lost 4 bases and 2 bases respectively, with 10 bases between them. The CDR3 contains 13 residues. CDR3 coding DNA: TGTGCCAGCAGCCCCGGCGGGACCTACGAGCAGTACTTC. Translating it yields CASSPGGTYEQYF.

The chain couples TRBV5-1 to TRBJ1-2; TRBD1 agrees at 7 bases. V was pared by 4 bases and J by 3 bases, with 6 bases of the junction left unmatched. CDR3 size: 14 residues. Germline CDR1 and CDR2: SGHRS and YFSETQ. The CDR3 loop reads CASSPGQQYYGYTF. The CDR3 nucleotides read TGCGCCAGCAGCCCGGGACAGCAGTACTATGGCTACACCTTC.

CDR3 DNA sequence: TGTGCCAGCAGCTTAGGGACAGGACGGCCCCAGCATTTT. Translation: CASSLGTGRPQHF. The chain couples TRBV7-9 to TRBJ1-5; 7 nucleotides line up with TRBD1. The CDR3 totals 13 residues. V was pared by 1 base and J by 9 bases, with 3 bases of the junction left unmatched. Looked up from germline, CDR1 is SEHNR and CDR2 is FQNEAQ (reference sequence).

There are a few counts of this clone. This sample includes further DNA sequences coding for the same CDR3. V is TRBV30 and J is TRBJ2-5, with 11 bases lining up with TRBD1. CDR1 GTSNPN and CDR2 SVGIG come from the germline V gene (reference sequence). The V gene end was trimmed by 3 bases and the J gene end by 4 bases; junction bases not matched to a gene: 1. CDR3 length equals 13 residues. CDR3 nucleotide sequence: TGTGCCTGGAGCGGGACAGGGGGAGAGACCCAGTACTTC. Protein: CAWSGTGGETQYF.

The rearrangement joins TRBV2 to TRBJ1-5; no firm D call. CDR1 is SNHLY, CDR2 FYNNEI, per germline. The CDR3 sequence is 16 residues long. The germline V and J ends were trimmed by 1 base and 0 bases, with 10 bases remaining between them. This CDR3 is CASSEDRLNSNQPQHF. The CDR3 DNA sequence: TGTGCCAGCAGTGAAGACAGACTTAATAGCAATCAGCCCCAGCATTTT.

This clone turned up a few times. The chain has TRBV5-6 and TRBJ1-4; D unresolved. The germline V gene has CDR1 SGHDT and CDR2 YYEEEE. The CDR3 length is 16 residues. Trimming took off 0 bases at V and 0 bases at J, with 9 bases between the two ends. In DNA, the CDR3 is TGTGCCAGCAGCTTGGAGTCCCGTGCAACTAATGAAAAACTGTTTTTT. Protein product: CASSLESRATNEKLFF.

There are a few counts of this clone. The genes are TRBV11-2 and TRBJ2-5; 8 nucleotides agree with TRBD2. Germline lookup yields CDR1 SGHAT and CDR2 FQNNGV. There are 15 residues in the CDR3. After removal of 3 bases from V and 6 bases from J, the junction contained 9 bases not matched to a gene. The CDR3 DNA follows: TGTGCCAGCAGCTTTACGGACGGGGGGGCGAAGACCCAGTACTTC. This encodes CASSFTDGGAKTQYF.

The rearrangement joins TRBV30 to TRBJ2-1; 9 bases are a match to TRBD2. Trimming at V came to 0 bases and at J to 2 bases, leaving 8 bases not matched to a gene. The CDR3 length is 17 residues. Germline V gene sequence: CDR1 GTSNPN, CDR2 SVGIG (reference sequence). DNA of the CDR3: TGTGCCTGGAGTGTTCTGAGGCTAGCGGGGACCTACAATGAGCAGTTCTTC. Protein product: CAWSVLRLAGTYNEQFF. Drawing the rest from reference TRBV30 and TRBJ2-1, the complete variable domain is SQTIHQWPATLVQPVGSPLSLECTVEGTSNPNLYWYRQAAGRGLQLLFYSVGIGQISSEVPQNLSASRPQDRQFILSSKKLLLSDSGFYLCAWSVLRLAGTYNEQFFGPGTRLTVL.

This clone was observed a handful of times. The chain links TRBV30 to TRBJ1-5; 7 bases are a match to TRBD1. V dropped 4 bases and J dropped 7; count of bases not matched to a gene: 7. The length of the CDR3 is 13 residues. In germline, CDR1 is GTSNPN, CDR2 SVGIG (reference sequence). CDR3 nucleotide sequence: TGTGCCTGGAACAGGGGAAGCGGGCAGCCCCAGCATTTT. This encodes CAWNRGSGQPQHF. The full variable domain, rest sourced from reference TRBV30 and TRBJ1-5, is SQTIHQWPATLVQPVGSPLSLECTVEGTSNPNLYWYRQAAGRGLQLLFYSVGIGQISSEVPQNLSASRPQDRQFILSSKKLLLSDSGFYLCAWNRGSGQPQHFGDGTRLSIL.

This clone was seen only a few times. V usage is TRBV27 and J usage is TRBJ2-7; no clear D. With 6 bases removed from V and 1 base from J, the gap between germline ends came to 10 bases. The CDR3 extends over 13 amino acids. Germline lookup yields CDR1 MNHEY and CDR2 SMNVEV (reference sequence). CDR3 DNA sequence: TGTGCCAGCAGGGGCCCCAATTCCTACGAGCAGTACTTC. It is translated as CASRGPNSYEQYF.

The rearrangement links TRBV6-1 to TRBJ1-6; 8 bases fit TRBD1. The V gene end was trimmed by 4 bases and the J gene end by 14 bases; junction bases not matched to a gene: 16. This CDR3 is built from 16 residues. Germline CDR1 and CDR2: MNHNS and SASEGT. The CDR3 DNA sequence: TGTGCCAGCAGTGTACCCTCAGGGGGCTCACTTTCGACCCTCCACTTT. Its translation: CASSVPSGGSLSTLHF.

The chain recombines TRBV9 with TRBJ2-1; D not certain. CDR1 is SGDLS and CDR2 is YYNGEE in the germline V gene. With 0 bases removed from V and 6 bases from J, the gap between germline ends came to 10 bases. CDR3 length: 14 residues. The CDR3 region is CASSVATGPNEQFF. The CDR3 coding sequence is TGTGCCAGCAGCGTAGCTACTGGACCCAATGAGCAGTTCTTC.

Only a few counts were recorded for this clone. The rearrangement uses TRBV5-6 and TRBJ2-5; D is undetermined. The CDR3 spans 12 residues. Trimming left V 2 bases short and J 7 bases short, with 9 bases between. Germline V gives CDR1 SGHDT, CDR2 YYEEEE. CDR3 nucleotide sequence: TGTGCCAGCAGCTTCGGTGACGGGACCCAGTACTTC. Protein product: CASSFGDGTQYF.

This clone was seen a handful of times. This chain uses TRBV5-1 with TRBJ1-1; tentative D call: TRBD1 (6 bases). CDR3 length equals 14 residues. Trimming stripped 0 bases from V and 7 bases from J, with 13 bases between. CDR1 is SGHRS and CDR2 is YFSETQ in the germline V gene. In DNA, the CDR3 is TGCGCCAGCAGCTTGGACAGGGTTGGGGTTGAAGCTTTCTTT. This sequence encodes CASSLDRVGVEAFF.

V usage is TRBV27 and J usage is TRBJ1-6; no definite D call. Trimming took off 5 bases at V and 0 bases at J, with 14 bases between the two ends. This CDR3 contains 17 residues. Germline loops: CDR1 MNHEY, CDR2 SMNVEV (reference sequence). CDR3 in amino acids: CASSPYRQSSYNSPLHF. The CDR3, as DNA: TGTGCCAGCAGTCCTTACCGTCAGAGCTCCTATAATTCACCCCTCCACTTT.

The chain joins TRBV28 to TRBJ2-1; 9 nucleotides align to TRBD1. The CDR3 extends over 17 amino acids. CDR1 is MDHEN, CDR2 SYDVKM, per germline. V trimming: 2 bases; J trimming: 3 bases; junction bases outside the gene matches: 8. The CDR3 nucleotides read TGTGCCAGCAGTTTACCAGGGGGGACAGGGATCTACAATGAGCAGTTCTTC. Translation gives CASSLPGGTGIYNEQFF.

This clone turned up a few times. The V call is TRBV2, the J call TRBJ1-1, with 8 bases matching TRBD1. After removal of 1 base from V and 10 bases from J, the junction contained 11 bases not matched to a gene. The CDR3 spans 15 residues. Germline lookup yields CDR1 SNHLY and CDR2 FYNNEI. The CDR3 DNA follows: TGTGCCAGCAGTGAAGAGCTCCAGGGGGCGCAGGGAGCTTTCTTT. It translates to CASSEELQGAQGAFF.

This clone was seen more than once but under ten times. CDR3 nucleotide sequence: TGTGCTAGTGGTTTTGAAGGGACGGAGCAGTTCTTC. Translation: CASGFEGTEQFF. The chain links TRBV12-5 to TRBJ2-1; D is possibly TRBD1 or TRBD2 (5 bases each). This CDR3 has 12 residues. The V end was cut by 3 bases, the J end by 10 bases, with 10 bases between. CDR1 and CDR2 from the germline V gene are LGHNT and FRNRAP. The whole variable domain, filled in from reference TRBV12-5 and TRBJ2-1, reads DARVTQTPRHKVTEMGQEVTMRCQPILGHNTVFWYRQTMMQGLELLAYFRNRAPLDDSGMPKDRFSAEMPDATLATLKIQPSEPRDSAVYFCASGFEGTEQFFGPGTRLTVL.

This chain links TRBV5-4 with TRBJ2-7; the D gene is possibly TRBD1 (6 bases). The CDR3 has 12 amino acids. V was cut by 4 bases and J by 2 bases, with 7 bases left in between. Germline CDR1 and CDR2: SGHNT and YYREEE (reference sequence). The DNA for the CDR3 is TGTGCCAGCAGCCGACAGGCCTACGAGCAGTACTTC. This translates into CASSRQAYEQYF.

This clone has only a few counts. The rearrangement links TRBV30 to TRBJ2-7; no firm D call. The CDR3 totals 11 residues. With 4 bases removed from V and 2 bases from J, the gap between germline ends came to 6 bases. Germline V CDR1 and CDR2: GTSNPN, SVGIG (reference sequence). Here the CDR3 DNA reads TGTGCCTGGAAACTGGCCTACGAGCAGTACTTC. Translation gives CAWKLAYEQYF.

The rearrangement uses TRBV28 and TRBJ1-2; unclear D gene. Germline V gene lookup returns CDR1 MDHEN and CDR2 SYDVKM. The CDR3 contains 14 residues. Trimming cost V 5 bases and J 7 bases, with 17 bases left between them. CDR3 protein: CASSPESGIGGYTF. In DNA form, the CDR3 reads TGTGCCAGCAGTCCCGAATCGGGGATAGGTGGCTACACCTTC.

The chain employs TRBV2 and TRBJ2-7, with D possibly TRBD2 on 6 matching bases. V dropped 1 base and J dropped 9 bases, with 16 bases sitting between them. Germline lookup yields CDR1 SNHLY and CDR2 FYNNEI. The CDR3 runs to 14 residues. The CDR3 spells CASSEGAGRIRQYF. DNA of the CDR3: TGTGCCAGCAGTGAAGGGGCAGGGAGGATTCGGCAGTACTTC.

This clone was picked up a small number of times. J is TRBJ1-3 and V is TRBV15; no clear D gene. The CDR3 sequence is 15 residues long. The germline V gene has CDR1 LNHNV and CDR2 YYDKDF (reference sequence). V was clipped by 0 bases and J by 1 base, with 7 bases between them. The CDR3 DNA reads TGTGCCACCAGCAGAGAGGTGGGATCTGGAAACACCATATATTTT. As protein: CATSREVGSGNTIYF. Full variable domain (rest looked up from reference TRBV15 and TRBJ1-3): DAMVIQNPRYQVTQFGKPVTLSCSQTLNHNVMYWYQQKSSQAPKLLFHYYDKDFNNEADTPDNFQSRRPNTSFCFLDIRSPGLGDTAMYLCATSREVGSGNTIYFGEGSWLTVV.

The chain couples TRBV5-6 to TRBJ1-2; D gene uncertain. Germline CDR1 and CDR2: SGHDT and YYEEEE. The CDR3 extends over 12 amino acids. The V gene lost 2 bases and the J gene lost 5 bases, with 7 bases spanning the gap. The CDR3 is CASSFWAYGYTF. CDR3 in DNA: TGTGCCAGCAGCTTTTGGGCGTATGGCTACACCTTC.

The chain links TRBV7-3 to TRBJ1-1; D is ambiguous. The germline V gene encodes CDR1 SGHTA and CDR2 FQGTGA. Trimming took off 2 bases at V and 2 bases at J, with 6 bases between the two ends. The CDR3 totals 13 residues. The CDR3 spells CASSLWGNTEAFF. The CDR3 nucleotides are TGTGCCAGCAGCTTATGGGGAAACACTGAAGCTTTCTTT. Based on the CDR3 plus reference TRBV7-3 and TRBJ1-1, the full variable domain is GAGVSQTPSNKVTEKGKYVELRCDPISGHTALYWYRQSLGQGPEFLIYFQGTGAADDSGLPNDRFFAVRPEGSVSTLKIQRTERGDSAVYLCASSLWGNTEAFFGQGTRLTVV.

This clone was recorded a few times. The chain joins TRBV11-2 to TRBJ2-3; 9 nucleotides line up with TRBD2. The CDR3 sequence is 17 residues long. The V and J ends lost 1 base and 2 bases, in that order; junction bases with no gene match: 7. The germline CDR1 and CDR2 sequences are SGHAT and FQNNGV. CDR3 coding DNA: TGTGCCAGCAGCTTAGTAAGGGTAGCGGGGGCCACAGATACGCAGTATTTT. Translation gives CASSLVRVAGATDTQYF.